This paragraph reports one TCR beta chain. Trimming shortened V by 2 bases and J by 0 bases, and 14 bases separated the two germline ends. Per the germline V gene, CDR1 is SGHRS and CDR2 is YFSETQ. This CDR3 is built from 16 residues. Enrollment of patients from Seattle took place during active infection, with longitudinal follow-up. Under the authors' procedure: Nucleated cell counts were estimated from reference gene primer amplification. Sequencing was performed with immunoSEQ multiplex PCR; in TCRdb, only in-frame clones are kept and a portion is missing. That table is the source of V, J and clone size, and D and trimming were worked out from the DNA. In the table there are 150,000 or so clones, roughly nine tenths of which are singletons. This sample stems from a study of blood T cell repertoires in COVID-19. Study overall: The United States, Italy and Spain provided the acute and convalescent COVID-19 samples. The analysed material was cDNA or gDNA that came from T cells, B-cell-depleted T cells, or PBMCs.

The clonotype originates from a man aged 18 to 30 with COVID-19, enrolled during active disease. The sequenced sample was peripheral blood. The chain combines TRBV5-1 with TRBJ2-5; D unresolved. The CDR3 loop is CASSFVGGKYQETQYF. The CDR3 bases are TGCGCCAGCAGCTTCGTCGGCGGCAAGTACCAAGAGACCCAGTACTTC.